The 32 T cell receptor beta chains in this list originate from one sample, sequenced in a study of blood T cell repertoires in COVID-19 (TCRdb year 2020). Libraries were made using the immunoSEQ multiplex PCR assay. TCRdb re-hosts the immuneACCESS table, in-frame sequences only. Its copies lack some clones; in the studies checked, an unresolved V gene accounts for under half of them, and the cause for the rest is not known. This sample is represented by 45,000 to 60,000 clones; 86% of them were singletons. Together, the top ten hold roughly 15% of the sample. The source material was peripheral blood. All receptors come from a man aged 55-75 years with active or convalescent COVID-19.

J is TRBJ2-7 and V is TRBV27; 11 bases are a match to TRBD1. V shed 5 bases and J 0 bases; nucleotides not matched to a gene: 12. The CDR3 runs 18 residues. Germline assignment: CDR1 MNHEY and CDR2 SMNVEV (reference sequence). CDR3 sequence: CASSPYPQGTGGSYEQYF. DNA of the CDR3: TGTGCCAGCAGTCCATATCCCCAAGGGACAGGGGGCTCCTACGAGCAGTACTTC.

This rearrangement joins TRBV5-1 to TRBJ2-5, with a tentative D call TRBD2 (6 bases). The germline V and J ends were trimmed by 1 base and 0 bases, with 10 bases remaining between them. Germline V gene sequence: CDR1 SGHRS, CDR2 YFSETQ. CDR3 size: 15 residues. This chain's CDR3 is CASSLWDSNQETQYF. In DNA form, the CDR3 reads TGCGCCAGCAGCTTGTGGGACTCTAACCAAGAGACCCAGTACTTC.

V is TRBV6-5 and J is TRBJ2-2; TRBD1 is a possible D gene (5 bases). CDR1 is MNHEY, CDR2 SVGAGI, per germline. This CDR3 has 12 residues. V was cut by 7 bases and J by 4 bases, with 7 bases left in between. CDR3 amino acids: CASIQGTGELFF. CDR3 in DNA: TGTGCCAGCATCCAGGGCACCGGGGAGCTGTTTTTT.

The genes are TRBV9 and TRBJ2-1, with 7 bases lining up with TRBD2. Germline V gene data show CDR1 as SGDLS and CDR2 as YYNGEE. The CDR3 totals 14 residues. Unmatched junction bases numbered 11, after V lost 4 bases and J lost 10 bases. In DNA form, the CDR3 reads TGTGCCAGCAGCTCCATCAGCGGGGCGTGGGAGCAGTTCTTC. Its protein is CASSSISGAWEQFF.

The V gene is TRBV3-1 (or the pseudogene TRBV3-2), the J gene TRBJ2-7, with 7 positions matching TRBD1. CDR3 size: 14 residues. Germline CDR1 and CDR2: LGHDT and YNNKEL (reference sequence). The ends lost 0 bases at V and 7 bases at J; junction bases unmatched: 6. CDR3 DNA sequence: TGTGCCAGCAGCCAAGACACAGGGGCTGGGGAGCAGTACTTC. It encodes CASSQDTGAGEQYF.

This rearrangement joins TRBV14 to TRBJ1-2; weak D call: TRBD1 (5 bases). The ends were cut back, 4 bases at V and 5 bases at J, with 11 bases in the middle. Germline V lookup: CDR1 SGHDN, CDR2 FVKESK. This CDR3 contains 13 residues. The CDR3 region has the DNA TGTGCCAGCAGCCCCGCAGGGCCTTATGGCTACACCTTC. It specifies CASSPAGPYGYTF.

This sequence joins TRBV28 and TRBJ1-2; possible D gene TRBD1, 5 bases. The CDR3 runs to 13 residues. From germline, CDR1 is MDHEN and CDR2 SYDVKM. Trimming left V 7 bases short and J 8 bases short, with 17 bases between. The CDR3 reads CASTSEGRGGYTF. Here the CDR3 DNA reads TGTGCCAGCACATCTGAGGGGAGGGGCGGCTACACCTTC.

This chain connects TRBV27 to TRBJ1-6; D is undetermined. CDR3 length: 13 residues. Germline lookup yields CDR1 MNHEY and CDR2 SMNVEV (reference sequence). Trimming took 5 bases from V and 10 from J, leaving 12 bases between them. The CDR3 reads CASSPGRYSPLHF. In DNA form, the CDR3 reads TGTGCCAGCAGTCCCGGTCGGTACTCACCCCTCCACTTT.

V usage is TRBV7-3 and J usage is TRBJ2-7; TRBD1 agrees at 8 bases. The CDR3 is 16 amino acids. Losses at the gene ends were 5 bases for V and 0 bases for J; bases not matched to a gene: 9. Looked up from germline, CDR1 is SGHTA and CDR2 is FQGTGA. CDR3 bases: TGTGCCAGCAGCCCATACGGACAGGGCGGCTCCTACGAGCAGTACTTC. The encoded protein is CASSPYGQGGSYEQYF.

The J gene is TRBJ2-5, the V gene TRBV5-4; 7 bases match TRBD2. J was trimmed by 3 bases and V by 4 bases; bases with no gene match: 12. The germline CDR1 and CDR2 sequences are SGHNT and YYREEE (reference sequence). The CDR3 contains 16 residues. The DNA of the CDR3 is TGTGCCAGCAGCCCGGGGGGTGGACTAGGAAAAGAGACCCAGTACTTC. Translation gives CASSPGGGLGKETQYF.

The rearrangement links TRBV4-1 to TRBJ1-2, with D perhaps matching TRBD1 (6 bases). There are 15 residues in the CDR3. Germline V lookup: CDR1 MGHRA, CDR2 YSYEKL. Deletions cut 1 base from V and 8 bases from J, with 17 bases between. CDR3 sequence: CASSQVGDIGSGYTF. CDR3 in DNA: TGCGCCAGCAGCCAAGTGGGGGACATAGGATCCGGCTACACCTTC.

The rearrangement links TRBV7-8 to TRBJ2-1; 7 positions agree with TRBD1. Unmatched junction bases numbered 14, after V lost 8 bases and J lost 7 bases. CDR3 size: 15 residues. CDR1 and CDR2 from the germline V gene are SGHVS and FQNEAQ. In nucleotides, the CDR3 is TGTGCCAGCCCACCCACCGACAGGGAGATTAATGAGCAGTTCTTC. Its translation is CASPPTDREINEQFF.

V and J are TRBV5-5 and TRBJ1-2, with D unclear. CDR3 length: 14 residues. CDR1 is SGHKS and CDR2 is YYEKEE in the germline V gene (reference sequence). Trimming removed 4 bases at V and 5 bases at J, with 15 bases between. This chain's CDR3 is CASSPEEVGYGYTF. The CDR3 bases are TGTGCCAGCAGCCCGGAGGAGGTGGGGTATGGCTACACCTTC.

The genes are TRBV14 and TRBJ2-7; 7 bases line up with TRBD1. V dropped 2 bases and J dropped 3; count of bases not matched to a gene: 10. Germline V gene lookup returns CDR1 SGHDN and CDR2 FVKESK. CDR3 length equals 16 residues. The CDR3 spells CASSQSEGGRLYEQYF. DNA of the CDR3: TGTGCCAGCAGCCAAAGTGAAGGGGGCAGGCTCTACGAGCAGTACTTC.

The genes are TRBV18 and TRBJ1-6; no reliable D call. CDR3 length: 18 residues. Trimming removed 4 bases at V and 5 bases at J, with 21 bases between. Per the germline V gene, CDR1 is KGHSH and CDR2 is LQKENI. The CDR3: CASSQAGIFKRDNSPLHF. The CDR3 bases are TGTGCCAGCTCACAGGCGGGAATTTTTAAGAGGGATAATTCACCCCTCCACTTT.

The V and J genes are TRBV19 and TRBJ1-2; no reliable D call. This CDR3 spans 15 amino acids. V was cut by 1 base and J by 4 bases, with 13 bases left in between. The germline V gene has CDR1 LNHDA and CDR2 SQIVND (reference sequence). The CDR3 DNA is TGTGCCAGTAGTATAGCAGCGCGCTCACTCTATGGCTACACCTTC. Residues: CASSIAARSLYGYTF.

V gene TRBV7-9 combines with J gene TRBJ2-3; unclear D gene. V was pared by 5 bases and J by 0 bases, with 9 bases between. There are 14 residues in the CDR3. The germline V gene has CDR1 SEHNR and CDR2 FQNEAQ (reference sequence). The CDR3 loop is CASSPLTSTDTQYF. The CDR3 DNA is TGTGCCAGCAGCCCGCTCACTAGCACAGATACGCAGTATTTT.

V and J are TRBV27 and TRBJ2-1; D gene unclear. The CDR3 runs to 12 residues. V gave up 7 bases and J gave up 7 bases, with 11 bases separating them. The V gene's germline CDR1 is MNHEY and CDR2 SMNVEV (reference sequence). For the CDR3, the DNA is TGTGCCAGCAACACTCCGGAGAATGAGCAGTTCTTC. This translates into CASNTPENEQFF.

The V gene is TRBV7-8, the J gene TRBJ1-6, with D perhaps matching TRBD1 (6 bases). The CDR3 has 15 amino acids. Looked up from germline, CDR1 is SGHVS and CDR2 is FQNEAQ. V was pared by 4 bases and J by 6 bases, with 13 bases between. The CDR3 bases are TGTGCCAGCAGCTCGCAGACAGGACTTAATTCACCCCTCCACTTT. This encodes CASSSQTGLNSPLHF. Based on the CDR3 plus reference TRBV7-8 and TRBJ1-6, the full variable domain is GAGVSQSPRYKVAKRGQDVALRCDPISGHVSLFWYQQALGQGPEFLTYFQNEAQLDKSGLPSDRFFAERPEGSVSTLKIQRTQQEDSAVYLCASSSQTGLNSPLHFGNGTRLTVT.

This chain joins TRBV2 and TRBJ2-2; 7 bases are a match to TRBD1. The ends lost 7 bases at V and 4 bases at J; junction bases unmatched: 6. This CDR3 region has 14 residues. Germline V gene data show CDR1 as SNHLY and CDR2 as FYNNEI. The CDR3: CASNRDRPTGELFF. Written as DNA, the CDR3 is TGTGCCAGCAACCGGGACAGACCCACCGGGGAGCTGTTTTTT.

The chain recombines TRBV4-1 with TRBJ2-7; a weak D match, TRBD1 (6 bases). CDR3 size: 16 residues. Germline V gene data show CDR1 as MGHRA and CDR2 as YSYEKL. V was clipped by 0 bases and J by 0 bases, with 12 bases between them. The CDR3 nucleotides are TGCGCCAGCAGCCAAGATCCCGGACAGTCCTCCTACGAGCAGTACTTC. Protein sequence: CASSQDPGQSSYEQYF.

The CDR3 region is CASSPGPVTDTNYEQYF. The CDR3 DNA is TGTGCCAGCAGCCCAGGGCCGGTGACAGATACAAACTACGAGCAGTACTTC. This chain uses TRBV3-1 (or the pseudogene TRBV3-2) with TRBJ2-7; D might be TRBD1 (5 bases). The germline V gene has CDR1 LGHDT and CDR2 YNNKEL (reference sequence). Between the trimmed V and J ends, which lost 4 bases and 3 bases, there was a span of 22 bases. The CDR3 covers 17 residues.

The genes are TRBV7-9 and TRBJ1-2, with D possibly TRBD1 on 6 matching bases. Trimming pared 2 bases from V and 6 bases from J, leaving 16 bases between. The CDR3 is 15 amino acids. Germline V gives CDR1 SEHNR, CDR2 FQNEAQ (reference sequence). CDR3 DNA: TGTGCCAGCAGCTTATTCATTTTGGGGGCAGATGGCTACACCTTC. This sequence encodes CASSLFILGADGYTF.

The chain combines TRBV30 with TRBJ1-3; possibly TRBD1 for D (6 bases). The V end was cut by 5 bases, the J end by 7 bases, with 18 bases between. Germline CDR1 GTSNPN, CDR2 SVGIG (reference sequence). This CDR3 has 14 amino acids. This CDR3 is CAWGTGTTWNTIYF. The CDR3 coding sequence is TGTGCCTGGGGGACGGGGACAACTTGGAACACCATATATTTT.

The gene calls are TRBV10-3 and TRBJ2-1; TRBD2 matches 7 bases. V dropped 0 bases and J dropped 2; count of bases not matched to a gene: 4. The CDR3 sequence is 16 residues long. CDR1 and CDR2 (germline): ENHRY, SYGVKD. The CDR3 loop is CAISESGRATYNEQFF. DNA for the CDR3: TGTGCCATCAGTGAGTCTGGGAGGGCTACCTACAATGAGCAGTTCTTC.

The chain is built from TRBV15 and TRBJ2-7, with D possibly TRBD2 on 6 matching bases. Trimming stripped 0 bases from V and 3 bases from J, with 21 bases between. From germline, CDR1 is LNHNV and CDR2 YYDKDF (reference sequence). The CDR3 runs 18 residues. CDR3 loop: CATSRDLGGRGDNYEQYF. In nucleotides, the CDR3 is TGTGCCACCAGCAGAGATCTGGGGGGAAGAGGAGATAACTACGAGCAGTACTTC.

J is TRBJ2-3 and V is TRBV7-9; 9 positions match TRBD2. This CDR3 has 17 residues. The V and J ends lost 3 bases and 4 bases, in that order; junction bases with no gene match: 11. CDR1 is SEHNR, CDR2 FQNEAQ, per germline (reference sequence). Written as DNA, the CDR3 is TGTGCCAGCAGCTTCCTCAGCGGGGGGTCCCAGGCAGATACGCAGTATTTT. Translated: CASSFLSGGSQADTQYF. The variable domain in full, completed from reference TRBV7-9 and TRBJ2-3, reads DTGVSQNPRHKITKRGQNVTFRCDPISEHNRLYWYRQTLGQGPEFLTYFQNEAQLEKSRLLSDRFSAERPKGSFSTLEIQRTEQGDSAMYLCASSFLSGGSQADTQYFGPGTRLTVL.

This rearrangement joins TRBV4-3 to TRBJ2-2; D is unresolved. Looked up from germline, CDR1 is LGHNA and CDR2 is YSLEER. CDR3 size: 16 residues. V dropped 1 base and J dropped 2 bases, with 11 bases sitting between them. CDR3 residues: CASSQALIANTGELFF. The CDR3 nucleotides are TGCGCCAGCAGCCAAGCTTTGATAGCAAACACCGGGGAGCTGTTTTTT.

V and J are TRBV7-2 and TRBJ2-1; 12 positions agree with TRBD2. Germline V gene lookup returns CDR1 SGHTA and CDR2 FQGNSA. The V gene end was trimmed by 3 bases and the J gene end by 6 bases; junction bases not matched to a gene: 12. The CDR3 has 18 residues. The CDR3 nucleotides are TGTGCCAGCAGCTTCGGACTGCCTAGCGGGGGGGCTGGCAATGAGCAGTTCTTC. The encoded protein is CASSFGLPSGGAGNEQFF.

The chain has TRBV6-2 or TRBV6-3 and TRBJ2-7, with 9 bases aligning to TRBD1. Germline V CDR1 and CDR2: MNHEY, SVGEGT. J lost 1 base, V lost 7 bases, and 5 bases had no gene match. The CDR3 is made up of 14 amino acids. CDR3 sequence reads: CASNPGQGSYEQYF. The CDR3 nucleotides are TGTGCCAGCAACCCGGGACAGGGTTCCTACGAGCAGTACTTC.

This clone was seen only a few times. The CDR3 nucleotides are TGTGCCAGCAGTTTATGGGCCGGGACAGGGGAGACCCAGTACTTC. It codes for CASSLWAGTGETQYF. The genes are TRBV28 and TRBJ2-5; TRBD1 matches at 9 bases. V lost 0 bases, J lost 5 bases, and 4 bases stayed unmatched. Germline lookup yields CDR1 MDHEN and CDR2 SYDVKM. CDR3 length equals 15 residues. Using reference TRBV28 and TRBJ2-5 for the parts outside the CDR3, the full variable domain is DVKVTQSSRYLVKRTGEKVFLECVQDMDHENMFWYRQDPGLGLRLIYFSYDVKMKEKGDIPEGYSVSREKKERFSLILESASTNQTSMYLCASSLWAGTGETQYFGPGTRLLVL.

The J gene is TRBJ1-2, the V gene TRBV4-2; no clear D. The CDR3 is made up of 13 amino acids. Trimming took 1 base from V and 5 from J, leaving 8 bases between them. Per the germline V gene, CDR1 is LGHNA and CDR2 is YNFKEQ. CDR3 sequence: CASSQVVQYGYTF. CDR3 sequence (DNA): TGTGCCAGCAGCCAAGTGGTCCAGTATGGCTACACCTTC.